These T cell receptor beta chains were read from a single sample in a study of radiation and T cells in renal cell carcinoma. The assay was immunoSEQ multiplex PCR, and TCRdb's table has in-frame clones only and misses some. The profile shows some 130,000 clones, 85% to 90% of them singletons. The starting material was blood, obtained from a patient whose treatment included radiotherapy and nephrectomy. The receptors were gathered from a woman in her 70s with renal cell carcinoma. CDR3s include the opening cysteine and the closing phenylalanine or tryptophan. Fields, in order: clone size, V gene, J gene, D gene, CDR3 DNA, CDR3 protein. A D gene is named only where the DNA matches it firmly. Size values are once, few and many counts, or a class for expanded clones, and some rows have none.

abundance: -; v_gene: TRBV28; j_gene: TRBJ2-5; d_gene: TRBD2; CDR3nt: TGTGCCAGCAAGTCAGCGGGGGGGCCTGTTGAGACCCAGTACTTC; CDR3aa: CASKSAGGPVETQYF
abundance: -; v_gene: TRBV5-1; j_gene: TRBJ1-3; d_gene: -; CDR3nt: TGCGCCAGCAGCGGCCAGGGACAAAGCTCTGGAAACACCATATATTTT; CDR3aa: CASSGQGQSSGNTIYF
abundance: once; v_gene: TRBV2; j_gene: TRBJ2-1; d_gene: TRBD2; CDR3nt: TGTGCCGGACGAACGACTAGCGGGGGATCTTTCTCCTACAATGAGCAGTTCTTC; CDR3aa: CAGRTTSGGSFSYNEQFF
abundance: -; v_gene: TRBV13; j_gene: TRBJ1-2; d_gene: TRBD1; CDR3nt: TGTGCCAGCAGAGATACAGGGGTCCGCTATGGCTACACCTTC; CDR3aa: CASRDTGVRYGYTF
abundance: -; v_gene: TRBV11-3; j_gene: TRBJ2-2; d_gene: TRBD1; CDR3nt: TGTGCCAGCAGCTTAACCGGGACAGGGGGCACCGGGGAGCTGTTTTTT; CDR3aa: CASSLTGTGGTGELFF
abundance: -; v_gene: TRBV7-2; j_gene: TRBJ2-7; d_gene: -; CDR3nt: TGTGCCAGCAGCTTAGGGACAGTTGACGAGCAGTACTTC; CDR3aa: CASSLGTVDEQYF
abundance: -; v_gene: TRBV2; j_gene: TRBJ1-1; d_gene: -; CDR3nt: TGTGCCAGCAGTGAAGGTTCGTCCGTTGGAGAGGCTTTCTTT; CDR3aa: CASSEGSSVGEAFF
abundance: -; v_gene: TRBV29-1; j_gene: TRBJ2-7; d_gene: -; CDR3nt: TGCAGCGTTGAAGGACATGCCTACGAGCAGTACTTC; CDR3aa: CSVEGHAYEQYF
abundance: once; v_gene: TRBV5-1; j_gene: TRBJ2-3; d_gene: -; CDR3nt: TGCGCCAGCAGCCGACTAGGTACAGGGTTAGGGAGCACAGATACGCAGTATTTT; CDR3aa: CASSRLGTGLGSTDTQYF
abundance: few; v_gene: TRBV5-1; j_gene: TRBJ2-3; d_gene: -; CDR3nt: TGCGCCAGCAGCTGGGCCCCCGTTAGCACAGATACGCAGTATTTT; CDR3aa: CASSWAPVSTDTQYF
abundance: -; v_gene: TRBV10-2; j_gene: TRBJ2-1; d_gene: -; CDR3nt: TGCGCCAGCAGTCCCGGGGGCAATGAGCAGTTCTTC; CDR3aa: CASSPGGNEQFF
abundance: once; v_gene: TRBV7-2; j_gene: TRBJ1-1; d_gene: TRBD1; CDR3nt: TGTGCCAGCAGCCAACGGACAGGGAGGTTCGCTGAAGCTTTCTTT; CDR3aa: CASSQRTGRFAEAFF
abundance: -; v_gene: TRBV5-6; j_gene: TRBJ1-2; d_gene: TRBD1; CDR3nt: TGTGCCAGCAGCTTGGAAGGGGGCCTTACTAACTATGGCTACACCTTC; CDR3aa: CASSLEGGLTNYGYTF
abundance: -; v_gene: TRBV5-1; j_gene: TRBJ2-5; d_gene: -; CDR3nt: TGCGCCAGCAGCTCCACAGTTGAGCAGTACTTC; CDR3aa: CASSSTVEQYF
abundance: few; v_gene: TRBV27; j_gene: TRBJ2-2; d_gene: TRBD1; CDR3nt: TGTGCCAGCAGTTTATGGACAGGGGGTAACACCGGGGAGCTGTTTTTT; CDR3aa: CASSLWTGGNTGELFF
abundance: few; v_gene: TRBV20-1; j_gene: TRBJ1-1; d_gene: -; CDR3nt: TGCAGTGCTAGTGAAGCTTTCTTT; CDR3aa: CSASEAFF
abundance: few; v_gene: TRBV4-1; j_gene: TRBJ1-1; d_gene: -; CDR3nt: TGCGCCAGCAGCCAAGATCGGGGCTGGGCTGAAGCTTTCTTT; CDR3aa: CASSQDRGWAEAFF
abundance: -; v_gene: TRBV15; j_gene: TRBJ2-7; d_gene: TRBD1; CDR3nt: TGTGCCACCAGCAGTCTGGGTGGACAGGGCATTTACGAGCAGTACTTC; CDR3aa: CATSSLGGQGIYEQYF
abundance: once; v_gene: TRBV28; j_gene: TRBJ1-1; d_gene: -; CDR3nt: TGTGCCAGCAGCCGGACAAGAACAGGGGCTTTCTTT; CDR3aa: CASSRTRTGAFF